This TCR beta chain was recovered during a study of CD8 T cells in ankylosing spondylitis. Findings and caveats of the study: Ankylosing spondylitis blood appeared to carry a characteristic TCR beta motif of seven to nine highly homologous variants. Disease-associated clones were CD8+ and fairly uncommon in peripheral blood. Previous work reported some of these motif variants in the synovial fluid and blood of reactive arthritis. Matched ankylosing spondylitis synovial fluid reportedly showed significant enrichment of disease-linked clones.

With molecular barcodes, quantitative 5'-RACE was used to make the TCR beta libraries. TCRdb used MiXCR to reprocess the 5' RACE reads, holding one entry per CDR3 protein. The sample includes hundreds of thousands of distinct CDR3 sequences, roughly 12% of them seen just once. The ends were cut back, 0 bases at V and 2 bases at J, with 8 bases in the middle. This CDR3 comprises 15 residues. Germline CDR1 is SGHNT and CDR2 is YYREEE (reference sequence). About this clonotype: Its target is not known.

This TCR came from a male donor with ankylosing spondylitis. What was sequenced was blood, either unsorted or a sorted T cell fraction (not recorded which). The genes are TRBV5-4 and TRBJ2-2; D gene unclear. CDR3 residues: CASSLGLHNTGELFF. DNA of the CDR3: TGTGCCAGCAGCTTGGGACTTCACAACACCGGGGAGCTGTTTTTT.